Detailed here is one T cell receptor beta chain. Its specific antigen is unknown. No much larger clonotype is one base removed from it; base qualities were not supplied. The treatment or condition label corresponds to: around 19 received Ad26.COV2.S at low or high dose, single or two shots; a few received placebo; per-sample allocation not given. Repertoires of vaccine and placebo recipients were sequenced from samples taken on day 63 after the first injection. Between 29 July and 7 August 2020, Cohort 1b enrolled 25 adults aged 18-55 years at one site in Boston, USA. As a vaccine, Ad26.COV2.S was a replication-incompetent adenovirus type 26 vector that expressed a prefusion-stabilized SARS-CoV-2 spike protein derived from the original Wuhan strain. The immunoSEQ Assay was used to sequence TCRbeta CDR3 regions. After extraction, genomic DNA underwent amplification by bias-controlled multiplex PCR, followed by high-throughput sequencing. The original methods were these. To quantify the absolute abundance of each unique TCRbeta CDR3 region, sequences were collapsed and filtered. T cell fraction was estimated by normalizing TCRbeta template counts to usable DNA, which was measured by amplifying reference genes present in all nucleated cells. Repertoire TCRs were annotated as SARS-CoV-2-specific when V gene, CDR3 amino acid sequence and J gene were exactly matched to a known reactive TCR set. MIRA supplied the reference SARS-CoV-2 TCR set, which was filtered for enrichment in COVID-19-positive ImmuneCODE repertoires so that public or cross-reactive TCRs were removed. Using the MIRA antigens, annotated TCRs were further analysed by specific ORF or by position within an ORF. Breadth was defined as annotated unique rearrangements over total unique productive rearrangements; depth was the summed frequency of those rearrangements. TCR breadth was compared between groups using two-sided Wilcoxon rank-sum tests. TCRdb took over this immuneACCESS table, retaining in-frame rearrangements with V and J assigned. Such tables are incomplete; in checked studies, under half of the missing clones stem from an unresolved V gene, and the remainder is unexplained. The V and J calls and clone size are taken from that table; D and trimming were inferred from the DNA. The sample table lists roughly 350,000 clones, 85% to 90% of them with a count of one. Jointly, the top ten make up just under 5% of the sample.

This sample was taken from a study of Ad26.COV2.S vaccination and SARS-CoV-2 variants (dated by TCRdb to about 2021). A note on the overall study: Donors in the vaccine arm were drawn from COV1001, a multicentre, randomized, double-blind, placebo-controlled phase I-IIa trial testing Ad26.COV2.S in healthy adults. Ad26.COV2.S was administered intramuscularly at 5 x 10^10 or 1 x 10^11 viral particles, either as a single shot or as two shots given 56 days apart. TCRbeta repertoire sequencing served as the tool for gauging how specific and how broad the SARS-CoV-2-reactive T cell receptors were following Ad26.COV2.S vaccination. A total of approximately 30 samples were included in the TCR-sequenced set, comprising 19 Ad26.COV2.S vaccine recipients, 5 placebo recipients and 8 SARS-CoV-2 convalescent individuals. Trial participants were randomized into five groups of five: low-dose or high-dose Ad26.COV2.S given once or twice, or placebo on both occasions. Investigators remained blinded to trial group allocation during experiments and outcome assessment.

Findings and caveats that apply to the study as a whole: The study was not powered for comparison of responses between vaccine doses or regimens. It was noted by the authors that total T cell responses may have been underestimated by the TCR breadth and depth analyses. Compared with placebo recipients, Ad26.COV2.S recipients showed higher spike-specific TCR breadth (P = 0.0014). Vaccine and placebo recipients had similar non-spike TCR breadth, a finding consistent with the vaccine containing only spike. After vaccination, spike-specific CD8+ and CD4+ T cell responses were reported to show substantial breadth.

V sheds 3 bases and J sheds 4 bases, leaving 9 bases between their ends. CDR1 and CDR2 were assigned from the germline V gene as SNHLY and FYNNEI. The CDR3 contains 13 residues, cysteine and phenylalanine counted. Kept here is only the CDR3 DNA, which spans 39 bases and is read in frame from base 1. The source is a person aged 18-60 years who received the Ad26.COV2.S COVID-19 vaccine or a placebo. This receptor chain uses TRBV2 and TRBJ1-1; TRBD1 is a possible D gene, resting on 5 matching bases. Material: peripheral blood, obtained in a trial of Ad26.COV2.S vaccine versus placebo. CDR3 reads: CASSDEGVTEAFF. The nucleotide sequence reads TGTGCCAGCAGTGATGAAGGGGTCACTGAAGCTTTCTTT. The CDR3, completed at both ends by the reference TRBV2 and TRBJ1-1 genes, gives the full variable domain EPEVTQTPSHQVTQMGQEVILRCVPISNHLYFYWYRQILGQKVEFLVSFYNNEISEKSEIFDDQFSVERPDGSNFTLKIRSTKLEDSAMYFCASSDEGVTEAFFGQGTRLTVV.